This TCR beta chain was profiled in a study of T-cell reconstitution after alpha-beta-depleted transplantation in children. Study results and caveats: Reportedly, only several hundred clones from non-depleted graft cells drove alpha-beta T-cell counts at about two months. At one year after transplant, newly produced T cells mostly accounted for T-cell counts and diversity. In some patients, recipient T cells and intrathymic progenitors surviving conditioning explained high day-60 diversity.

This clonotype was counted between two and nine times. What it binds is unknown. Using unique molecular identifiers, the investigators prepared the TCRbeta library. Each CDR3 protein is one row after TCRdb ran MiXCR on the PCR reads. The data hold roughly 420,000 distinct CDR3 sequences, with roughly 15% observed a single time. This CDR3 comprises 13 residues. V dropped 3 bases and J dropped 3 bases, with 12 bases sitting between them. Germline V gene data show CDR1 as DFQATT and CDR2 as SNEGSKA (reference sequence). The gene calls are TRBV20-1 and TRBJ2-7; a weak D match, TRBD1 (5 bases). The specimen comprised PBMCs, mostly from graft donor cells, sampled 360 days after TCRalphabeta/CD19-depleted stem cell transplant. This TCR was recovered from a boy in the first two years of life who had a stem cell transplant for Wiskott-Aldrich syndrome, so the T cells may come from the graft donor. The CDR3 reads CSARDNLNYEQYF. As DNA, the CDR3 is TGCAGTGCTAGGGACAACCTTAACTACGAGCAGTACTTC.